Listed here are 14 T cell receptor beta chains from one sample, sequenced in a study of STAT5B mutations in CD4+ large granular lymphocyte leukemia. Sequencing used immunoSEQ multiplex PCR; TCRdb keeps in-frame clones, though not all of them. This table holds 30,000 to 40,000 clones, approximately 82% found once. Sequencing was performed on CD4+ T cells from blood buffy coats. The receptor set was obtained from a human donor in good health.

This clone was seen once. This chain joins TRBV7-9 and TRBJ2-3; TRBD2 agrees at 8 bases. CDR3 length: 16 residues. Germline CDR1 and CDR2: SEHNR and FQNEAQ (reference sequence). V was clipped by 4 bases and J by 1 base; unmatched bases: 7. CDR3 DNA: TGTGCCAGCAGCTCCTTGCCGGGACTAGGCACAGATACGCAGTATTTT. Translated, it gives CASSSLPGLGTDTQYF.

V and J are TRBV2 and TRBJ1-2; TRBD1 is a possible D gene (5 bases). There are 13 residues in the CDR3. Trimming shortened V by 1 base and J by 4 bases, and 7 bases separated the two germline ends. The germline V gene has CDR1 SNHLY and CDR2 FYNNEI. The CDR3 loop reads CASSEEGTYGYTF. CDR3 in DNA: TGTGCCAGCAGTGAAGAGGGGACCTATGGCTACACCTTC.

This clone came up a few times. The rearrangement joins TRBV19 to TRBJ1-5, with 9 bases lining up with TRBD1. The CDR3 spans 14 residues. Germline values: CDR1 LNHDA, CDR2 SQIVND (reference sequence). V shed 9 bases, J shed 3 bases, and the junction held 6 bases outside the gene matches. For the CDR3, the DNA is TGTGCCAGCAATGACAGGGGGGTCAATCAGCCCCAGCATTTT. Translated, it gives CASNDRGVNQPQHF.

This clone was seen a few times. This chain uses TRBV4-1 with TRBJ2-7; TRBD1 might be the D (7 bases). CDR1 is MGHRA, CDR2 YSYEKL, per germline. This CDR3 is 15 amino acids long. V was clipped by 0 bases and J by 2 bases, with 11 bases between them. The CDR3 region has the DNA TGCGCCAGCAGCCAAGAGCTCAGGGGGGCCTACGAGCAGTACTTC. Translation: CASSQELRGAYEQYF.

This chain links TRBV29-1 with TRBJ2-3, with D possibly being TRBD1 (5 bases). This CDR3 is 13 amino acids long. Per the germline V gene, CDR1 is SQVTM and CDR2 is ANQGSEA. Trimming removed 6 bases at V and 2 bases at J, with 12 bases between. For the CDR3, the DNA is TGCAGCGTGGGGCCTAGATCCACAGATACGCAGTATTTT. As protein: CSVGPRSTDTQYF.

This sequence joins TRBV10-3 and TRBJ1-1, with TRBD1 as a possible D gene (5 bases). Trimming left V 3 bases short and J 5 bases short, with 16 bases between. CDR3 length: 15 amino acids. The germline V gene has CDR1 ENHRY and CDR2 SYGVKD. CDR3 nucleotide sequence: TGTGCCATCAGTGATCAGGGTAGTGGGCGGACTGAAGCTTTCTTT. Its protein product is CAISDQGSGRTEAFF.

The genes are TRBV7-2 and TRBJ2-3; 10 nucleotides align to TRBD2. The V and J ends lost 4 bases and 4 bases, in that order; junction bases with no gene match: 5. CDR1 is SGHTA, CDR2 FQGNSA, per germline. The CDR3 sequence is 15 residues long. CDR3 region: CASSSSGRGADTQYF. The CDR3 DNA reads TGTGCCAGCAGCTCTAGCGGGAGAGGGGCAGATACGCAGTATTTT.

The chain links TRBV18 to TRBJ2-3; tentatively, D is TRBD1 (5 bases). In germline, CDR1 is KGHSH, CDR2 LQKENI. Trimming removed 2 bases from V and 2 bases from J, with 11 bases in between. This CDR3 contains 15 residues. The CDR3 region is CASSPSAGITDTQYF. The CDR3 DNA follows: TGTGCCAGCTCACCATCGGCAGGGATCACAGATACGCAGTATTTT.

This chain uses TRBV11-3 with TRBJ2-3; D is unresolved. Trimming shortened V by 1 base and J by 6 bases, and 5 bases separated the two germline ends. The CDR3 has 12 residues. CDR1 and CDR2 (germline): SGHNT, YENEEA. CDR3 sequence (DNA): TGTGCCAGCAGCTTAGTGGTGGATACGCAGTATTTT. It is translated as CASSLVVDTQYF.

The rearrangement joins TRBV5-6 to TRBJ1-1; the D gene is possibly TRBD1 (6 bases). Trimming removed 0 bases from V and 0 bases from J, with 6 bases in between. Germline V gives CDR1 SGHDT, CDR2 YYEEEE. This CDR3 has 14 amino acids. The CDR3 reads CASSLGQVNTEAFF. In DNA, the CDR3 is TGTGCCAGCAGCTTGGGACAGGTGAACACTGAAGCTTTCTTT.

This chain joins TRBV29-1 and TRBJ2-3; possible D gene TRBD1, 5 bases. The CDR3 runs 12 residues. Trimming took 4 bases from V and 1 from J, leaving 6 bases between them. CDR1 is SQVTM and CDR2 is ANQGSEA in the germline V gene. CDR3 in amino acids: CSVVRGTDTQYF. CDR3 sequence (DNA): TGCAGCGTTGTCAGGGGCACAGATACGCAGTATTTT.

The V call is TRBV7-2, the J call TRBJ2-5, with no clear D. CDR3 size: 13 residues. The V gene's germline CDR1 is SGHTA and CDR2 FQGNSA. V gave up 3 bases and J gave up 2 bases, with 7 bases separating them. DNA for the CDR3: TGTGCCAGCAGCTTCAACACACAAGAGACCCAGTACTTC. Amino acid sequence: CASSFNTQETQYF.

This clone was detected only a few times. Written as DNA, the CDR3 is TGTGCCAGCAGCTTCTTCAATGAGCAGTTCTTC. As protein: CASSFFNEQFF. The rearrangement links TRBV11-3 to TRBJ2-1; D unresolved. The CDR3 has 11 amino acids. Between the trimmed V and J ends, which lost 3 bases and 6 bases, there was a span of 3 bases. Germline V gene lookup returns CDR1 SGHNT and CDR2 YENEEA.

This clone was found a few times. The chain couples TRBV7-3 to TRBJ1-1; no clear D. V shed 3 bases and J shed 4 bases, with 9 bases lying between them. Germline CDR1 and CDR2: SGHTA and FQGTGA. CDR3 length equals 13 residues. The CDR3 DNA reads TGTGCCAGCAGCTTCCGCACAGCCACTGAAGCTTTCTTT. This gives the protein CASSFRTATEAFF.